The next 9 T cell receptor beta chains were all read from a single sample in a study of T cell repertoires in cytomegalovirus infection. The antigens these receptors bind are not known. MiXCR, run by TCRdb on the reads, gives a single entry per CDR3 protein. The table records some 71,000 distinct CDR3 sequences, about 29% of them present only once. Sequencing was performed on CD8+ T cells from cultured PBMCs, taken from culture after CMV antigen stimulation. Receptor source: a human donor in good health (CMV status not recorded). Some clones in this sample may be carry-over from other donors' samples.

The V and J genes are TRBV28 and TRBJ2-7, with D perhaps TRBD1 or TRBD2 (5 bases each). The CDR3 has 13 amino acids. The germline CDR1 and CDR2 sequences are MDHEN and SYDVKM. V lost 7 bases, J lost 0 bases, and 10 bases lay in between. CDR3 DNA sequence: TGTGCCAGCACGTGGGGGACCTCCTACGAGCAGTACTTC. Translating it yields CASTWGTSYEQYF.

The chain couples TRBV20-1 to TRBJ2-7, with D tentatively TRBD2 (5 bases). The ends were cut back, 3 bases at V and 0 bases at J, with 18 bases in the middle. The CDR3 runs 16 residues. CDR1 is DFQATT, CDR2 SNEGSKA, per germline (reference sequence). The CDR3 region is CSARPLAGKSSYEQYF. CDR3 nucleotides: TGCAGTGCTAGGCCCCTTGCCGGGAAAAGCTCCTACGAGCAGTACTTC.

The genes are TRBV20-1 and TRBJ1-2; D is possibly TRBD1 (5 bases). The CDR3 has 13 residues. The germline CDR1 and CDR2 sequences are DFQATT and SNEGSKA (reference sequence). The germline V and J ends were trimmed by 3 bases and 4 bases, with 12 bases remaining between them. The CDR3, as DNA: TGCAGTGCTAGTCAGGGTATAGGCTATGGCTACACCTTC. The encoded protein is CSASQGIGYGYTF.

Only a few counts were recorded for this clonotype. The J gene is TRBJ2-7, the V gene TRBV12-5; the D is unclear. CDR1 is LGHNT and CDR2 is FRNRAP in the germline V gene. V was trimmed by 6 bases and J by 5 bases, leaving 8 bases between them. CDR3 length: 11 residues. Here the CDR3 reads CASGGSHEQYF. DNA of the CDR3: TGTGCTAGTGGGGGAAGTCACGAGCAGTACTTC.

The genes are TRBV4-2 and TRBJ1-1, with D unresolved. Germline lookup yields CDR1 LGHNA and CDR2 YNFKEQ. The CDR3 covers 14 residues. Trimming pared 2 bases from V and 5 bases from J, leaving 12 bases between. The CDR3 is CASSQKTRLTEAFF. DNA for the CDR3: TGTGCCAGCAGCCAAAAGACACGTTTAACTGAAGCTTTCTTT.

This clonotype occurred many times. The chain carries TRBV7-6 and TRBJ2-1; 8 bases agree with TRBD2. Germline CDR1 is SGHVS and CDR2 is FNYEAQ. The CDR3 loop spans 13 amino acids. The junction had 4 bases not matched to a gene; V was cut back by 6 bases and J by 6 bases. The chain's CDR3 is CASSTGTSNEQFF. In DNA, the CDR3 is TGTGCCAGCAGTACCGGGACTAGCAATGAGCAGTTCTTC.

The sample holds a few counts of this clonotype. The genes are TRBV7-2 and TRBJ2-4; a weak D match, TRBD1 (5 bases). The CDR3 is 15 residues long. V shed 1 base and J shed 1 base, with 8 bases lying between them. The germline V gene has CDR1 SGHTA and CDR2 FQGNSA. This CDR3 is CASSLDRFAKNIQYF. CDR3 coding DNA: TGTGCCAGCAGCTTAGACAGGTTTGCCAAAAACATTCAGTACTTC. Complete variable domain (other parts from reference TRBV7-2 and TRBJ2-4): GAGVSQSPSNKVTEKGKDVELRCDPISGHTALYWYRQSLGQGLEFLIYFQGNSAPDKSGLPSDRFSAERTGGSVSTLTIQRTQQEDSAVYLCASSLDRFAKNIQYFGAGTRLSVL.

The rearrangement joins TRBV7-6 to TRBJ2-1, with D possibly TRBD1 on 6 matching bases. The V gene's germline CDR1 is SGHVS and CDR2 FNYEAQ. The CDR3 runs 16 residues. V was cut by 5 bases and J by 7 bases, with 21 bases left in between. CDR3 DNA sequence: TGTGCCAGCAGCGGAACAGGGATAAGGGGGTTAAATGAGCAGTTCTTC. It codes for CASSGTGIRGLNEQFF.

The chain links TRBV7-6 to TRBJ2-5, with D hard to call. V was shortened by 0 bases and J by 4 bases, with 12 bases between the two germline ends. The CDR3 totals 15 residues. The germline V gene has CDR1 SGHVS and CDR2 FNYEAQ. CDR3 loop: CASSLARGSRETQYF. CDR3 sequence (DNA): TGTGCCAGCAGCTTAGCCAGAGGAAGCCGAGAGACCCAGTACTTC.